This T cell receptor (beta chain) originates from a study of blood T cell repertoires in COVID-19. Across the whole study: In each case, the material was cDNA or gDNA derived from T cells, B-cell-depleted T cells, or PBMCs.

This clone has more than one count but fewer than ten. The junction departs from germline at one end; a sequencing error may be responsible. This CDR3 has 11 amino acids. The germline V gene encodes CDR1 ENHRY and CDR2 SYGVKD. Repertoires were generated with immunoSEQ multiplex PCR, while TCRdb's copy carries only in-frame clones and drops some. Of around 100,000 clones listed, about 89% are singletons. Sequencing was done on a sample of peripheral blood. The chain links TRBV10-3 to TRBJ1-2; TRBD1 agrees at 7 bases. The TCR originated in an older woman with acute or convalescent COVID-19. In DNA form, the CDR3 reads TGTGCCATCAGGGAAGACAGGGCCCAGGCCTTC. This sequence encodes CAIREDRAQAF.